Here is one TCR beta chain with its context. Only in-frame clones appear in the TCRdb table, and some are missing; sequencing was by immunoSEQ multiplex PCR. This sample yields about 61,000 clones, of which around 97% are seen a single time; 0.19% belongs to the top ten. This CDR3 has 18 residues. After removal of 4 bases from V and 6 bases from J, the junction contained 15 bases not matched to a gene. From germline, CDR1 is LNHDA and CDR2 SQIVND (reference sequence). The sample is drawn from a study of technical replicates of blood from a handful of donors. Specimen: T cells isolated from PBMCs. This TCR came from a human donor in good health. The genes are TRBV19 and TRBJ2-2, with 9 bases identical to TRBD2. The CDR3 DNA is TGTGCCAGTAGTACCCGCCAGTTGCGGGGGGGCCGGTCCGGGGAGCTGTTTTTT. Amino acids: CASSTRQLRGGRSGELFF. Filled out from reference TRBV19 and TRBJ2-2, the complete variable domain reads DGGITQSPKYLFRKEGQNVTLSCEQNLNHDAMYWYRQDPGQGLRLIYYSQIVNDFQKGDIAEGYSVSREKKESFPLTVTSAQKNPTAFYLCASSTRQLRGGRSGELFFGEGSRLTVL.